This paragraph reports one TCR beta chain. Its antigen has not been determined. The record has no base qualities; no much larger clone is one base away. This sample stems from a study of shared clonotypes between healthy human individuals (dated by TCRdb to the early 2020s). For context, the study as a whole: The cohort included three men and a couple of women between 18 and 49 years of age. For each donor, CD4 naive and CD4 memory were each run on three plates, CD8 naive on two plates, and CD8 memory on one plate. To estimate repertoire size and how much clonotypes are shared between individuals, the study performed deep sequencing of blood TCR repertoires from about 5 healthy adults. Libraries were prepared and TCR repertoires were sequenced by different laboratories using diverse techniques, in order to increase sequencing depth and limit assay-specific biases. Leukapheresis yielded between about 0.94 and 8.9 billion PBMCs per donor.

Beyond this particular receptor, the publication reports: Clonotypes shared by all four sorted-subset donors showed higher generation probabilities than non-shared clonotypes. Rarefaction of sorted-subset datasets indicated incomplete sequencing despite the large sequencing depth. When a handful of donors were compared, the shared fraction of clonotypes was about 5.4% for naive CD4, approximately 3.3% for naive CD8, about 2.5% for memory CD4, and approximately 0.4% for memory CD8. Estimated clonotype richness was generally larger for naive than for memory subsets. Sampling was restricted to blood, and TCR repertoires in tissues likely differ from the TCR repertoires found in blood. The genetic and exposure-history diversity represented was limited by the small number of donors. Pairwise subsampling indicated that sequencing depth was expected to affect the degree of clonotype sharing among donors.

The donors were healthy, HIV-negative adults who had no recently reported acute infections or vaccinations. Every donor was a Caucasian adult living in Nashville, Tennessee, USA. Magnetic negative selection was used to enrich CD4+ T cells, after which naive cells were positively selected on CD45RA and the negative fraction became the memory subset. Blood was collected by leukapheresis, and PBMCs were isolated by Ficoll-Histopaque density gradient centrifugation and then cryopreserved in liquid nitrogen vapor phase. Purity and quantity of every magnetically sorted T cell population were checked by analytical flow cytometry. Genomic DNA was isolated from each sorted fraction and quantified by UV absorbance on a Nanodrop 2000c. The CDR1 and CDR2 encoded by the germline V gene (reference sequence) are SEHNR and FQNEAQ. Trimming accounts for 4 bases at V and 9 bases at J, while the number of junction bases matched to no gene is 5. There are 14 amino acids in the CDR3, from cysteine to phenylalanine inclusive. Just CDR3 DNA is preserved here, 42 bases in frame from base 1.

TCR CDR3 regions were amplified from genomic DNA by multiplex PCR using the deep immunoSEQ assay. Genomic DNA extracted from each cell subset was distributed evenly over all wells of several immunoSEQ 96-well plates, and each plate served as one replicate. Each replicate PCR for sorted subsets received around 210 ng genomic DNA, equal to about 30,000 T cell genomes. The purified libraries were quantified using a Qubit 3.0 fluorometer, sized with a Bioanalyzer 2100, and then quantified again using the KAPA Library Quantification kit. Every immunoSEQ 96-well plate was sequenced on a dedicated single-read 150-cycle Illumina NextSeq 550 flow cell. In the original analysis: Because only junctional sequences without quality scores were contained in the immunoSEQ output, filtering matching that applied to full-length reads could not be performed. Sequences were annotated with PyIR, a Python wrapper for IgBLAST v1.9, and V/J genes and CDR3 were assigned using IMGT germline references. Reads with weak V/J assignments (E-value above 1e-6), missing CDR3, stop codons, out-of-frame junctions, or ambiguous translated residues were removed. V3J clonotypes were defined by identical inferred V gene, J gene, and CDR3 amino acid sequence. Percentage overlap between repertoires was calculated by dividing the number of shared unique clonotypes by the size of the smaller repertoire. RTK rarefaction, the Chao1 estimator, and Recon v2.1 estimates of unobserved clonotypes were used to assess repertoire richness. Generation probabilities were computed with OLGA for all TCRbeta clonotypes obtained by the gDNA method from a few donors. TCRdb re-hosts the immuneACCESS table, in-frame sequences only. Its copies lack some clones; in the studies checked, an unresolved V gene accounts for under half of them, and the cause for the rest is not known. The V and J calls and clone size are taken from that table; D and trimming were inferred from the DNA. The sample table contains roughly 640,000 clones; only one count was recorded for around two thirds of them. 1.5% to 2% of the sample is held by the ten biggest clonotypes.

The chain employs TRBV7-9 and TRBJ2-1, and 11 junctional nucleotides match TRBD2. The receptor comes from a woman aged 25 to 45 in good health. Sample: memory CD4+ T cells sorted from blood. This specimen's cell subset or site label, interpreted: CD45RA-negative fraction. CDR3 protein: CASSSSGGLGEQFF. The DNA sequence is TGTGCCAGCAGCTCTAGCGGGGGGCTCGGTGAGCAGTTCTTC.